A selection of T cell receptor beta chains follows, all from one sample in a study of CD8 T cells in ankylosing spondylitis. TCRdb reprocessed the 5' RACE reads with MiXCR, giving one entry per CDR3 protein. Of around 770,000 distinct CDR3 sequences in the sample, around a fifth were seen once. The sample consisted of blood, either unsorted or a sorted T cell fraction (not recorded which). These receptors were taken from a male donor with ankylosing spondylitis. The CDR3 runs from the conserved cysteine through the conserved F or W. D genes are given only for firm matches. Not all rows give a size; the values are once, few, many and, for expanded clones, a class.

D gene: NA
clone size: NA
J gene: TRBJ2-1
V gene: TRBV5-1
CDR3 DNA: TGCGCCAGCAGCTTGGATGTCAGGGCGAATGAGCAGTTCTTC
CDR3 protein: CASSLDVRANEQFF

D gene: NA
clone size: many
J gene: TRBJ1-4
V gene: TRBV7-2
CDR3 DNA: TGTGCCAGCAGCTTAAGGGCTGGGGAAAAACTGTTTTTT
CDR3 protein: CASSLRAGEKLFF

D gene: NA
clone size: few
J gene: TRBJ2-5
V gene: TRBV7-2
CDR3 DNA: TGTGCCAGCAGCCCCCCGGGGAGGACAACTCAAGAGACCCAGTACTTC
CDR3 protein: CASSPPGRTTQETQYF

D gene: NA
clone size: NA
J gene: TRBJ2-5
V gene: TRBV12-3/TRBV12-4
CDR3 DNA: TGTGCCAGCAGTCAAACTAGGGGGGGGCCCCAAGAGACCCAGTACTTC
CDR3 protein: CASSQTRGGPQETQYF

D gene: NA
clone size: NA
J gene: TRBJ2-3
V gene: TRBV6-2/TRBV6-3
CDR3 DNA: TGTGCCAGCAGTTACGGGGTCGGGACACCCACAGATACGCAGTATTTT
CDR3 protein: CASSYGVGTPTDTQYF

D gene: NA
clone size: once
J gene: TRBJ2-1
V gene: TRBV3-1
CDR3 DNA: TGTGCCAGCAGCCAATTTTTCAGTGAGCAGTTCTTC
CDR3 protein: CASSQFFSEQFF

D gene: NA
clone size: NA
J gene: TRBJ2-1
V gene: TRBV6-1
CDR3 DNA: TGTGCCAGCAGGCCCAGCCATAGCCTAAACAATGAGCAGTTCTTC
CDR3 protein: CASRPSHSLNNEQFF

D gene: NA
clone size: NA
J gene: TRBJ1-1
V gene: TRBV9
CDR3 DNA: TGTGCCAGCAGCGTAGTGGGGAGCTCTGAAGCTTTCTTT
CDR3 protein: CASSVVGSSEAFF

D gene: TRBD2
clone size: few
J gene: TRBJ2-1
V gene: TRBV7-9
CDR3 DNA: TGTGCCAGCAGCTCACTAGCGGGGAACTACAATGAGCAGTTCTTC
CDR3 protein: CASSSLAGNYNEQFF

D gene: NA
clone size: NA
J gene: TRBJ2-7
V gene: TRBV5-5
CDR3 DNA: TGTGCCAGCAGCTTGGTGGTTGGCAACTCCTACGAGCAGTACTTC
CDR3 protein: CASSLVVGNSYEQYF

D gene: NA
clone size: few
J gene: TRBJ1-2
V gene: TRBV12-3/TRBV12-4
CDR3 DNA: TGTGCCAGCAGTTTAGGCGGGGGCGAGGGTTCGTATGGCTACACCTTC
CDR3 protein: CASSLGGGEGSYGYTF